A selection of T cell receptor beta chains follows, all from one sample in a study of T cells in Graves' hyperthyroidism and ophthalmopathy. Via MiXCR, TCRdb re-called the multiplex PCR reads, giving one row per CDR3 protein. Among around 580,000 distinct CDR3 sequences, 40% to 55% were seen once, and the ten largest hold more than 7.5%. Sequencing input: peripheral blood or thyroid tissue (not recorded which). The receptors come from a woman aged 18-29 years with Graves' hyperthyroidism. Both conserved end residues are part of each CDR3. Each record gives: D gene, CDR3 length, J gene, clone size, V gene, CDR3 DNA, CDR3 protein. The D gene is left open where the match is weak. Some rows have no size entry. The others give once, few or many, or a class for an expanded clone.

NA | 14 | TRBJ1-5 | NA | TRBV7-9 | TGTGCCAGCAGCGTCGGTGGGACCAATCAGCCCCAGCATTTT | CASSVGGTNQPQHF
TRBD2 | 16 | TRBJ2-2 | NA | TRBV7-9 | TGTGCCAGCAGCTTTTCTTTAGCGGGAGTTCACGGGGAGCTGTTTTTT | CASSFSLAGVHGELFF
NA | 15 | TRBJ2-2 | NA | TRBV10-2 | TGCGCCAGCAGATTCGACGGGACGCACACCGGGGAGCTGTTTTTT | CASRFDGTHTGELFF
TRBD2 | 11 | TRBJ2-2 | NA | TRBV29-1 | TGCAGCGTTTCAAGCAGCGGGGGGCTGTTTTTT | CSVSSSGGLFF
TRBD1 | 14 | TRBJ1-1 | NA | TRBV7-9 | TGTGCCAGCAGCTTACTAGGGGGCTACACTGAAGCTTTCTTT | CASSLLGGYTEAFF
NA | 14 | TRBJ1-4 | many | TRBV6-2/TRBV6-3 | TGTGCCAGCAGAGATCCGGGACGGAATGAAAAACTGTTTTTT | CASRDPGRNEKLFF
TRBD1 | 13 | TRBJ1-1 | NA | TRBV24-1 | TGTGCCACCAGACAGGGGGGTGGGACTGAAGCTTTCTTT | CATRQGGGTEAFF
NA | 17 | TRBJ1-1 | NA | TRBV20-1 | TGCAGTGCTAGAGATGTGACAGACTGGGGCAGCATCACTGAAGCTTTCTTT | CSARDVTDWGSITEAFF
TRBD1 | 16 | TRBJ1-2 | many | TRBV20-1 | TGCAGTGCTCCGGGGACAGGGGGCGTCCCGAACTATGGCTACACCTTC | CSAPGTGGVPNYGYTF
NA | 15 | TRBJ2-5 | NA | TRBV5-4 | TGTGCCAGCAGCGCGCCAGCAGGGAGTCAAGAGACCCAGTACTTC | CASSAPAGSQETQYF
NA | 8 | TRBJ2-7 | NA | TRBV9 | TGTGCCAGCACTGGGGGCTGCTTC | CASTGGCF
NA | 15 | TRBJ2-7 | NA | TRBV5-1 | TGCGCCAGCAGCTCCTACGACGGCGGGCTCTACGAGCAGTACTTC | CASSSYDGGLYEQYF
TRBD2 | 14 | TRBJ2-2 | NA | TRBV6-6 | TGTGCCACAGGTCGGGGGGCGAACACCGGGGAGCTGTTTTTT | CATGRGANTGELFF
TRBD2 | 13 | TRBJ2-7 | NA | TRBV11-2 | TGTGCCAGCAGCCCCGGAACGGGAGGGGAGCTGTACTTC | CASSPGTGGELYF
NA | 15 | TRBJ1-2 | many | TRBV11-2 | TGTGCCAGCAGCCCCCGGGACGCGGTTGGGTATGGCTACACCTTC | CASSPRDAVGYGYTF
TRBD1 | 16 | TRBJ1-4 | few | TRBV27 | TGTGCCAGCAGCCGGGGGACAGTTTTCGGTGGGGAAAAACTGTTTTTT | CASSRGTVFGGEKLFF
NA | 16 | TRBJ2-5 | NA | TRBV7-8 | TGTGCCAGCAGCCAGGACACGGGACCAGTCCAGGAGACCCAGTACTTC | CASSQDTGPVQETQYF
TRBD2 | 18 | TRBJ2-7 | NA | TRBV29-1 | TGCAGCGTGAGTGGGCTAGCGGGAGGGAGAATCTACCCATACGAGCAGTACTTC | CSVSGLAGGRIYPYEQYF
TRBD2 | 15 | TRBJ2-2 | many | TRBV12-3/TRBV12-4 | TGTGCCACCGAGGCGGGAGGAGCGAACACCGGGGAGCTGTTTTTT | CATEAGGANTGELFF
TRBD1 | 17 | TRBJ1-2 | NA | TRBV25-1 | TGTGCCAGCAGCGCGGCTTGGGACAGGGCAGCGGATTATGGCTACACCTTC | CASSAAWDRAADYGYTF
NA | 12 | TRBJ2-2 | many | TRBV19 | TGTGCCAGTATGAGGAGGGCCGGGGAGCTGTTTTTT | CASMRRAGELFF
NA | 14 | TRBJ1-5 | NA | TRBV25-1 | TGTGCCAGCAGTGGGTCGGGCACGAATCAGCCCCAGCATTTT | CASSGSGTNQPQHF
NA | 17 | TRBJ1-5 | many | TRBV12-3/TRBV12-4 | TGTGCCAGCAGTTCCCGGGGACGGCCACCAATCAATCAGCCCCAGCATTTT | CASSSRGRPPINQPQHF
NA | 13 | TRBJ1-2 | many | TRBV11-1 | TGTGCCAGCAGCCCGGGACGGAGCTATGGCTACACCTTC | CASSPGRSYGYTF
TRBD1 | 13 | TRBJ2-7 | many | TRBV29-1 | TGCAGCGGGGGACAGGGGGAAGGATACGAGCAGTACTTC | CSGGQGEGYEQYF
TRBD2 | 17 | TRBJ2-7 | many | TRBV12-3/TRBV12-4 | TGTGCCAGCAGTTCCTCAGGACTAGCGGGCAGATTATACGAGCAGTACTTC | CASSSSGLAGRLYEQYF
NA | 18 | TRBJ2-2 | NA | TRBV24-1 | NA | CATSDRLAGGPEPGSCFF
NA | 14 | TRBJ1-2 | NA | TRBV25-1 | TGTGCCAGCACTCAGCGGGGTCAGCACTATGGCTACACCTTC | CASTQRGQHYGYTF
TRBD1 | 12 | TRBJ1-5 | NA | TRBV29-1 | TGCAGCGTCCAAGGACAGGGAGGGGCCCAGCATTTT | CSVQGQGGAQHF
NA | 14 | TRBJ2-1 | NA | TRBV7-2 | TGTGCCAGCAGCTCGGGGCCCCGTCACAATGAGCAGTTCTTC | CASSSGPRHNEQFF
NA | 16 | TRBJ2-5 | NA | TRBV7-3 | TGTGCCAGCAGCCAAGATTTGGCCTCTGCGGAAGAGACCCAGTACTTC | CASSQDLASAEETQYF
NA | 15 | TRBJ1-2 | NA | TRBV19 | TGTGCCAGTAGTAGTAGGACGGGACGACACTATGGCTACACCTTC | CASSSRTGRHYGYTF
NA | 15 | TRBJ1-4 | NA | TRBV5-5 | TGTGCCAGCAGCTTAGGAGCGCCGCAGGGCGAAAAACTGTTTTTT | CASSLGAPQGEKLFF
TRBD1 | 19 | TRBJ2-6 | NA | TRBV7-6 | TGTGCCAGCAGCTCCGGGACAGGGGTCTCTCATTTCGGGGCCAACGTCCTGACTTTC | CASSSGTGVSHFGANVLTF
TRBD1 | 15 | TRBJ1-2 | once | TRBV5-1 | TGCGCCAGCAGCTCAAGGACAGGGGGGGAGGATGGCTACACCTTC | CASSSRTGGEDGYTF
TRBD2 | 14 | TRBJ2-2 | NA | TRBV2 | TGTGCCAGCAGTTTAGCGGGAGAAACCGGGGAGCTGTTTTTT | CASSLAGETGELFF
TRBD1 | 13 | TRBJ2-1 | NA | TRBV11-1 | TGTGCCAGCAGCCCCTGGACAGGCGGTGAGCAGTTCTTC | CASSPWTGGEQFF
TRBD1 | 15 | TRBJ2-5 | NA | TRBV7-9 | TGTGCCTGCAATCCGGGACAGGGGGACCAAGAGACCCAGTACTTC | CACNPGQGDQETQYF
TRBD1 | 15 | TRBJ1-1 | NA | TRBV6-2/TRBV6-3 | TGTGCCAGCAGTTACCGGACAGGGGCTAACACTGAAGCTTTCTTT | CASSYRTGANTEAFF
NA | 17 | TRBJ1-2 | many | TRBV7-2 | TGTGCCAGCAGCCTTCGGGTCCAAACCTTCAGCTTAGGTGGCTACACCTTC | CASSLRVQTFSLGGYTF
NA | 16 | TRBJ2-7 | NA | TRBV7-2 | TGTGCCAGCAGCCAGGGGGTTGGGGGGGGGCCCCGGGAGCAGTACTTC | CASSQGVGGGPREQYF
NA | 17 | TRBJ1-1 | many | TRBV20-1 | TGCAGTGCTAGAGATCGAAAGGGATTGGGAATGAACACTGAAGCTTTCTTT | CSARDRKGLGMNTEAFF
NA | 15 | TRBJ2-3 | NA | TRBV7-2 | TGTGCCAGCAGCTCCCAGCGGTCTAGCACAGATACGCAGTATTTT | CASSSQRSSTDTQYF
NA | 15 | TRBJ2-2 | many | TRBV21-1 | TGTGCCAGCAGCAAAGCAACAGGGGCTAGCGGGGAGCTGTTTTTT | CASSKATGASGELFF
NA | 13 | TRBJ2-5 | NA | TRBV6-2/TRBV6-3 | TGTGCCAGCAGTTACGGGGGCAGGCAGCCCCAGTACTTC | CASSYGGRQPQYF